The sequence of this T cell receptor beta chain was determined in a study of beta chain features in type 1 diabetes. Study results and caveats: With patients and controls alike, PCR might favor shorter templates to an equal degree. Shortening of TCRB CDR3s, moderate but significant, appeared in all four CD4+ subsets of Type 1 diabetes patients.

Sequenced material consisted of expressed TCRB transcripts (all of the isolated RNA was reverse transcribed). Profiled with immunoSEQ multiplex PCR; TCRdb holds only in-frame clones, not every one. Here the sample spans some 330,000 clones, about 12% being singletons. Germline values: CDR1 ENHRY, CDR2 SYGVKD. The V end lost 5 bases, the J end lost 1 base, and 14 bases lay between the germline ends. CDR3 size: 15 residues. Comment on this clone: Its specificity is unknown.

The sample was naive CD4+ T cells from blood. The source of this sequence is a woman aged 18-29 years with type 1 diabetes. This rearrangement joins TRBV10-3 to TRBJ1-1; D is ambiguous. The CDR3 spells CAISPRDSPNTEAFF. The CDR3 DNA reads TGTGCCATCAGTCCCAGAGATAGCCCGAACACTGAAGCTTTCTTT.